The 5 T cell receptor beta chains below all came from one sample that was sequenced in a study of blood T cells in healthy people across ages. PCR was performed a second time for about 6 to 12 cycles using a sample-barcoded 5' primer and a J-beta primer mix. TCRdb redid the calling of the 5' RACE reads with MiXCR, one entry per CDR3 protein. The sample carries 700,000 to 850,000 distinct CDR3 sequences, roughly 35% recorded once. Material for sequencing was blood. The receptors were sampled from a man aged 18 to 29 in good health.

This clonotype was seen a handful of times. The chain links TRBV2 to TRBJ2-5; 7 bases agree with TRBD2. Germline trimming cut 3 bases from V and 11 bases from J; bases unmatched to any gene: 9. Germline assignment: CDR1 SNHLY and CDR2 FYNNEI. The CDR3 covers 13 residues. The chain's CDR3 is CASSEGGFNEQYF. For the CDR3, the DNA is TGTGCCAGCAGTGAGGGGGGGTTCAATGAGCAGTACTTC.

The rearrangement uses TRBV5-1 and TRBJ2-5; D is uncertain. With the DNA end fitting TRBJ2-7 better, the J assignment may be wrong. The germline gives CDR1 SGHRS, CDR2 YFSETQ. The length of the CDR3 is 14 residues. The CDR3 nucleotides read TGCGCCAGCAGCTTGGCCTCGCCAGGTGGCGAGCAGTACTTC. Translation gives CASSLASPGGEQYF.

This clonotype has at least ten counts. The chain has TRBV6-5 and TRBJ2-3; tentative D call: TRBD2 (5 bases). The CDR3 extends over 14 amino acids. Germline CDR1 is MNHEY and CDR2 is SVGAGI. V dropped 5 bases and J dropped 3 bases, with 12 bases sitting between them. In DNA, the CDR3 is TGTGCCAGCAGTGGGGAACTAGGGACAGATACGCAGTATTTT. Its protein product is CASSGELGTDTQYF.

This clonotype has only a few counts. This chain joins TRBV28 and TRBJ2-1; D gene uncertain. With 3 bases removed from V and 1 base from J, the gap between germline ends came to 7 bases. In germline, CDR1 is MDHEN, CDR2 SYDVKM. The CDR3 covers 14 residues. In nucleotides, the CDR3 is TGTGCCAGCAGTTTGACCCTATCCTACAATGAGCAGTTCTTC. Translation: CASSLTLSYNEQFF.

The CDR3 bases are TGTGCCAGCAGTTCCGGGTTTTTGCCGAGCAATCAGCCCCAGCATTTT. Translating gives CASSSGFLPSNQPQHF. The rearrangement joins TRBV28 to TRBJ1-5, with no clear D. The V gene lost 4 bases and the J gene lost 1 base, with 14 bases spanning the gap. Germline loops: CDR1 MDHEN, CDR2 SYDVKM. CDR3 length: 16 amino acids.